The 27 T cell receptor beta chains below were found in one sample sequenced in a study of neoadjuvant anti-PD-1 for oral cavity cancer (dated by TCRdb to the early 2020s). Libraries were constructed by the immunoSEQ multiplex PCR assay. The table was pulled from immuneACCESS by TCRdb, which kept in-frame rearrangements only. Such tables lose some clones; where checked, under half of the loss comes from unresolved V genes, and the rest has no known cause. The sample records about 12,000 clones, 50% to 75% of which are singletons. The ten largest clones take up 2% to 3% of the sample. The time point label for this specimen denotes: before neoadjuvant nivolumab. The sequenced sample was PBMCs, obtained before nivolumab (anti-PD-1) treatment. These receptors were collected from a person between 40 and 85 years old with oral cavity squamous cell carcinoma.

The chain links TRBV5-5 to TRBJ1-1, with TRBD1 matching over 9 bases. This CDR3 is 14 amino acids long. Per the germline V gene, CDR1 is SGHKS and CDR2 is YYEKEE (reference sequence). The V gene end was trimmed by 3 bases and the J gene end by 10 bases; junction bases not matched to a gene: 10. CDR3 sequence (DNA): TGTGCCAGCAGCTCCGGACAGGGGATGGTTGGAGCTTTCTTT. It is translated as CASSSGQGMVGAFF.

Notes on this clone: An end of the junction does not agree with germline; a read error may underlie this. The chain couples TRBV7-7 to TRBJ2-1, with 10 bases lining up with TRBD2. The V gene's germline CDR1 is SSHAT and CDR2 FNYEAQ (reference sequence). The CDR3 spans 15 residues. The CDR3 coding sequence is TGTGCTAGCAGCTCGGGACTAGCGACATACAATGAGCAGTTCTTC. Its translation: CASSSGLATYNEQFF.

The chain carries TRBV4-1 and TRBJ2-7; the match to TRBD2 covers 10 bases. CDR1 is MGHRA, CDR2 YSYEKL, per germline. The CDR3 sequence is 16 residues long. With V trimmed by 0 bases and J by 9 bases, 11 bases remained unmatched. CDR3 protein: CASSQDIGLAGVMQYF. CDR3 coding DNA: TGCGCCAGCAGCCAAGATATAGGCCTAGCGGGAGTTATGCAGTACTTC.

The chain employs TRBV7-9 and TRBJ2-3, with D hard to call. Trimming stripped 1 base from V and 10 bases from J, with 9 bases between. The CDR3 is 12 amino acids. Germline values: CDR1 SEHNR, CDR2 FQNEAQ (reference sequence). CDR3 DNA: TGTGCCAGCAGCTTAGAAGATACGGCGCAGTATTTT. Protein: CASSLEDTAQYF. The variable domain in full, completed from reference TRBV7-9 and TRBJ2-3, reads DTGVSQNPRHKITKRGQNVTFRCDPISEHNRLYWYRQTLGQGPEFLTYFQNEAQLEKSRLLSDRFSAERPKGSFSTLEIQRTEQGDSAMYLCASSLEDTAQYFGPGTRLTVL.

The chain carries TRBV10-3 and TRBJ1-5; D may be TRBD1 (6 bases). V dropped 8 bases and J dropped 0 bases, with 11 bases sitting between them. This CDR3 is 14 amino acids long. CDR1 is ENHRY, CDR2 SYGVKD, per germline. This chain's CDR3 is CAIASTGSNQPQHF. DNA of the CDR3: TGTGCCATCGCCTCGACAGGTAGCAATCAGCCCCAGCATTTT.

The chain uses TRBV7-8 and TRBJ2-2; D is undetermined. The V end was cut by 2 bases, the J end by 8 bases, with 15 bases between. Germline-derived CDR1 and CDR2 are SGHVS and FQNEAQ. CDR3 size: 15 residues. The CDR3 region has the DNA TGTGCCAGCAGCTTACGGTCTGGGTCCAGGGGGGAGCTGTTTTTT. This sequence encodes CASSLRSGSRGELFF.

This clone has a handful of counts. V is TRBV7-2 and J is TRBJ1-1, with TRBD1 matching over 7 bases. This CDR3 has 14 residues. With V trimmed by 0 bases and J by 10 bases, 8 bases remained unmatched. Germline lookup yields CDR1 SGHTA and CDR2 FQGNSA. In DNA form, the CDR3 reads TGTGCCAGCAGCTTAGCGTTGCAGGGGGATCGAGCTTTCTTT. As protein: CASSLALQGDRAFF.

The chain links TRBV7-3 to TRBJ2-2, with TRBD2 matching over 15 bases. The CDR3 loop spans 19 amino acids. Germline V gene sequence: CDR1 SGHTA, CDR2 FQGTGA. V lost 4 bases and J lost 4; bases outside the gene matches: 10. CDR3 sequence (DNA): TGTGCCAGCAGCTACCTGACCGGGACTAGCGGGAGGAGCACCGGGGAGCTGTTTTTT. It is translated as CASSYLTGTSGRSTGELFF.

The CDR3 nucleotides are TGTGCCAGCAGCCCCCGGGACAGGGCATCGGAGACCCAGTACTTC. Its translation is CASSPRDRASETQYF. The rearrangement uses TRBV7-9 and TRBJ2-5, with 9 bases identical to TRBD1. The J segment lost 5 bases and the V segment lost 5 bases, leaving 9 bases of the junction unmatched. Germline CDR1 SEHNR, CDR2 FQNEAQ (reference sequence). The CDR3 is 15 amino acids.

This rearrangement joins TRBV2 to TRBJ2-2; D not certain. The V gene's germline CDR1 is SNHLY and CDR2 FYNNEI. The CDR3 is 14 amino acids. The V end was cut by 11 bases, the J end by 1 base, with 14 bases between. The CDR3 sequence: CAQKGPGNTGELFF. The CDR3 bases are TGTGCCCAAAAAGGTCCAGGGAACACCGGGGAGCTGTTTTTT.

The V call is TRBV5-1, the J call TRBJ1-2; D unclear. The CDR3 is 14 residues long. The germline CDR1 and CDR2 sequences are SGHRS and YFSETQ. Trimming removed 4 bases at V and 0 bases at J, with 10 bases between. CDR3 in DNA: TGCGCCAGCAGCCTGGAGTCGTCTAACTATGGCTACACCTTC. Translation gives CASSLESSNYGYTF.

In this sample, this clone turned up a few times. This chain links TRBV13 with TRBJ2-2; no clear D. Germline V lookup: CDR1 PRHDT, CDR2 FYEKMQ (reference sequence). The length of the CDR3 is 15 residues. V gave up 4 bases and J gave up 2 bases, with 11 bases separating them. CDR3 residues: CASSSQAVNTGELFF. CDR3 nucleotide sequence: TGTGCCAGCAGCTCCCAGGCTGTTAACACCGGGGAGCTGTTTTTT.

In DNA form, the CDR3 reads TGTGCCAGCAGTTCCTGGACCCAGGCAGACTACGAGCAGTACTTC. Protein: CASSSWTQADYEQYF. This chain connects TRBV28 to TRBJ2-7, with D unclear. The germline V gene encodes CDR1 MDHEN and CDR2 SYDVKM. V was shortened by 4 bases and J by 3 bases, with 16 bases between the two germline ends. The CDR3 runs 15 residues.

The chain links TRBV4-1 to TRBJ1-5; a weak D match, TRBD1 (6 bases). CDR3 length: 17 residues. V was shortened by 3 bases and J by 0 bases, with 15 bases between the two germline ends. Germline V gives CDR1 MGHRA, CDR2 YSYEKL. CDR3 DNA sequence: TGCGCCAGCAGCCAGGTAATACAGGGCTATAGCAATCAGCCCCAGCATTTT. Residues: CASSQVIQGYSNQPQHF.

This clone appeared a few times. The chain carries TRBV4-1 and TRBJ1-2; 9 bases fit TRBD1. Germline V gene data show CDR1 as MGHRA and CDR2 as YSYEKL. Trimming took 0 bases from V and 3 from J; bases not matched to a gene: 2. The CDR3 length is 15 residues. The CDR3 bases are TGCGCCAGCAGCCAAGATGGGGACAGGGACTATGGCTACACCTTC. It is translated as CASSQDGDRDYGYTF.

The CDR3 nucleotides read TGCGCCAGCAGCCAAGATGACAGGGGAGTCTACGAGCAGTACTTC. Amino acids: CASSQDDRGVYEQYF. This chain connects TRBV4-1 to TRBJ2-7; 8 bases are a match to TRBD1. The CDR3 contains 15 residues. Germline assignment: CDR1 MGHRA and CDR2 YSYEKL. The J segment lost 3 bases and the V segment lost 0 bases, leaving 4 bases of the junction unmatched.

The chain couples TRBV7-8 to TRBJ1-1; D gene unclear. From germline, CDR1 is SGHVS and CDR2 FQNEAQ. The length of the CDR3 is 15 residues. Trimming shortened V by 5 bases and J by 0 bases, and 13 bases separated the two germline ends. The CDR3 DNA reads TGTGCCAGCAGCGCGTACAGAGCCCTGAACACTGAAGCTTTCTTT. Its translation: CASSAYRALNTEAFF.

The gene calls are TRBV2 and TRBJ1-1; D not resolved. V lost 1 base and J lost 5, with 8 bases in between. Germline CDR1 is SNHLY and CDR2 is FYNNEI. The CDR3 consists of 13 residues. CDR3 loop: CASSEERGTEAFF. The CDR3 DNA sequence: TGTGCCAGCAGTGAAGAGAGAGGGACTGAAGCTTTCTTT.

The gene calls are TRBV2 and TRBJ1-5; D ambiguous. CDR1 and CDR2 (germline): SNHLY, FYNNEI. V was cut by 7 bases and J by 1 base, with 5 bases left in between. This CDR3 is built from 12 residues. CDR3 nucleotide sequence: TGTGCCAGCACTAACAGCAATCAGCCCCAGCATTTT. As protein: CASTNSNQPQHF.

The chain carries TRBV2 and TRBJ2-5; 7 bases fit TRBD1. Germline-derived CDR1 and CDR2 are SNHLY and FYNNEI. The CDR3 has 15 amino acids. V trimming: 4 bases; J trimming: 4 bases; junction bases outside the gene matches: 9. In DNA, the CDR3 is TGTGCCAGCAGTGCTGACAGGGCAGTACGAGAGACCCAGTACTTC. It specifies CASSADRAVRETQYF.

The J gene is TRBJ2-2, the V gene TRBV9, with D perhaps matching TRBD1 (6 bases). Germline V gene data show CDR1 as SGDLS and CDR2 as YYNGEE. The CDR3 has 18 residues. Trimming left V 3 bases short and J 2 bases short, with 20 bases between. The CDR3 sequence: CASSAAKGTRINTGELFF. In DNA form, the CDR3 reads TGTGCCAGCAGCGCGGCAAAAGGGACAAGGATCAACACCGGGGAGCTGTTTTTT. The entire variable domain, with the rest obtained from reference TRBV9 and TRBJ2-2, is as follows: DSGVTQTPKHLITATGQRVTLRCSPRSGDLSVYWYQQSLDQGLQFLIQYYNGEERAKGNILERFSAQQFPDLHSELNLSSLELGDSALYFCASSAAKGTRINTGELFFGEGSRLTVL.

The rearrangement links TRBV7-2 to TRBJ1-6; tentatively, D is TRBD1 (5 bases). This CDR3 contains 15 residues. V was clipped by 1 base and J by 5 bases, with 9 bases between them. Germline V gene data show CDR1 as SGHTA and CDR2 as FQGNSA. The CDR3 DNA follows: TGTGCCAGCAGCTTAGACGCAGGGCATAATTCACCCCTCCACTTT. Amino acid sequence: CASSLDAGHNSPLHF.

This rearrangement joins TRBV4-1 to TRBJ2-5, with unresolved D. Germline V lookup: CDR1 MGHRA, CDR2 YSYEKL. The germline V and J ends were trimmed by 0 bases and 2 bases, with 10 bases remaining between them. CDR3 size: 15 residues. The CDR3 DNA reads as TGCGCCAGCAGCCAAGATCAGGACGGGCAAGAGACCCAGTACTTC. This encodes CASSQDQDGQETQYF.

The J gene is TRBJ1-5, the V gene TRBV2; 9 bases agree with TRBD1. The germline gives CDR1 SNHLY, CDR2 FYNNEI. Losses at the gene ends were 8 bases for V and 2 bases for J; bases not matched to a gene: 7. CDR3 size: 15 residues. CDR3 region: CASHRGQGGNQPQHF. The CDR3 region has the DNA TGTGCCAGCCACCGGGGACAGGGAGGCAATCAGCCCCAGCATTTT.

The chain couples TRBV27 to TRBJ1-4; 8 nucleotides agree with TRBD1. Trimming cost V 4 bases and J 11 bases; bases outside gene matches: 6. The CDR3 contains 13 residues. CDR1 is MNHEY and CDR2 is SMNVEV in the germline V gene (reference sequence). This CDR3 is CASSSTGDGKLFF. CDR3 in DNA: TGTGCCAGCAGTTCGACAGGGGATGGGAAACTGTTTTTT.

Here the CDR3 DNA reads TGTGCCAGCAGACGCGACAGGGGGAACACTGAAGCTTTCTTT. Its protein product is CASRRDRGNTEAFF. V and J are TRBV27 and TRBJ1-1; 8 nucleotides line up with TRBD1. With V trimmed by 6 bases and J by 1 base, 4 bases remained unmatched. CDR3 size: 14 residues. CDR1 is MNHEY and CDR2 is SMNVEV in the germline V gene (reference sequence).

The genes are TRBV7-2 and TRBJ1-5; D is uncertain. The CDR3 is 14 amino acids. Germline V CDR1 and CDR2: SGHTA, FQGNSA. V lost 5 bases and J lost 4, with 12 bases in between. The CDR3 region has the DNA TGTGCCAGCAGCCTAGTGCCATTAAATCAGCCCCAGCATTTT. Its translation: CASSLVPLNQPQHF.